The 6 T cell receptor beta chains listed next were all sequenced from one sample in a study of T cell clonality in common variable immunodeficiency. Sequenced by immunoSEQ multiplex PCR; TCRdb stores in-frame clones only, minus some. The table lists approximately 60,000 clones, with no singletons. The sample taken for sequencing was peripheral blood mononuclear cells. The receptors were gathered from a person between 18 and 75 years old in good health.

Concerning this clone itself: The read halts 3 residues ahead of the CDR3 end, with the missing end drawn from the germline J gene. The chain has TRBV30 and TRBJ2-3; 10 bases are shared with TRBD2. In germline, CDR1 is GTSNPN, CDR2 SVGIG (reference sequence). This CDR3 has 16 residues. The CDR3 sequence is CAWSVRTSGTRETQYF. The sequenced part of the CDR3 DNA is TGTGCCTGGAGTGTAAGGACTAGCGGTACGAGAGAGACG.

Regarding this clone: From the germline J gene comes the end of the CDR3, since the read stops 3 residues before it. The chain uses TRBV7-9 and TRBJ2-1, with D tentatively TRBD2 (6 bases). Trimming removed 5 bases from V and 9 bases from J, with 11 bases in between. The CDR3 covers 12 residues. Per germline, CDR1 SEHNR and CDR2 FQNEAQ (reference sequence). Incomplete CDR3 DNA: TGTGCCAGCAGCCGACTAGGGCTTGAG. Translation: CASSRLGLE. The CDR3 in its entirety is CASSRLGLEQFF.

This clone was counted many times. The read gets to within 3 residues of the CDR3 end, and the germline J gene fills in the rest. The rearrangement uses TRBV7-2 and TRBJ2-7, with TRBD1 identical over 12 bases. The CDR3 consists of 15 residues. V dropped 1 base and J dropped 5; count of bases not matched to a gene: 3. CDR1 is SGHTA and CDR2 is FQGNSA in the germline V gene. The part of the CDR3 DNA that was read is TGTGCCAGCAGCTTAGTGGGGACAGGGGGCAACGAG. It translates to CASSLVGTGGNE. The entire CDR3 protein is CASSLVGTGGNEQYF. The full variable domain, rest sourced from reference TRBV7-2 and TRBJ2-7, is GAGVSQSPSNKVTEKGKDVELRCDPISGHTALYWYRQSLGQGLEFLIYFQGNSAPDKSGLPSDRFSAERTGGSVSTLTIQRTQQEDSAVYLCASSLVGTGGNEQYFGPGTRLTVT.

This clone has at least ten counts. Here the CDR3 reads CASSEMRGLRWTQYF. CDR3 bases read: TGCGCCAGCAGTGAGATGAGGGGCCTGCGTTGGACC. The chain has TRBV10-2 and TRBJ2-5, with D perhaps being TRBD1 or TRBD2 (5 bases each). With the read ending 3 residues before the CDR3 end, the germline J gene is used to fill in that end. Germline loops: CDR1 WSHSY, CDR2 SAAADI. The CDR3 length is 15 residues. V was cut by 2 bases and J by 7 bases, with 17 bases left in between.

To note about this clone: A junction end diverges from the germline sequence, so it may reflect a read error. The CDR3 end lies 3 residues beyond the end of the read and is filled in from the germline J gene. This chain connects TRBV5-8 to TRBJ2-3; perhaps TRBD1 as D (5 bases). CDR1 is SGHTS and CDR2 is YDEGEE in the germline V gene. The CDR3 runs to 14 residues. The DNA read from the CDR3 is TGTGCCAGCAGCTCAGAGTGGGGCACAGACACG. Translated: CASSSEWGTDT. The CDR3 as a whole reads CASSSEWGTDTQYF.

This clone was detected ten times or more. The CDR3 end falls 3 residues outside the read, so it is completed with the germline J gene. The rearrangement uses TRBV19 and TRBJ2-2; TRBD1 matches at 9 bases. Germline V gene lookup returns CDR1 LNHDA and CDR2 SQIVND (reference sequence). The CDR3 extends over 17 amino acids. Germline trimming cut 0 bases from V and 1 base from J; bases unmatched to any gene: 3. The CDR3 DNA, read in part, is TGTGCCAGTAGTATAGATTGGGGACAGGGGAACACCGGGGAG. Amino acid sequence: CASSIDWGQGNTGE. The entire CDR3 sequence reads CASSIDWGQGNTGELFF.